This is a list of T cell receptor beta chains from one sample in a study of T cell responses to AZD1222 COVID-19 vaccine. Repertoires were generated with immunoSEQ multiplex PCR, while TCRdb's copy carries only in-frame clones and drops some. The sample holds 100,000 or so clones, approximately 87% seen once. This sample comprised peripheral blood, obtained 28 days after the second AZD1222 dose. All receptors come from an adult who received the AZD1222 COVID-19 vaccine. The CDR3 runs from the conserved cysteine through the conserved F or W. A D gene is named only where the DNA matches it firmly. Size is stated for part of the rows, as once, few or many counts, or as a class when the clone is expanded.

J gene | clone size | D gene | V gene | CDR3 protein | CDR3 DNA
TRBJ2-5 | . | . | TRBV12-3/TRBV12-4 | CASSSGGPETQYF | TGTGCCAGCAGTTCCGGGGGGCCTGAGACCCAGTACTTC
TRBJ1-1 | few | TRBD1 | TRBV5-1 | CASLGQGNTEAFF | TGCGCCAGCCTTGGACAGGGGAACACTGAAGCTTTCTTT
TRBJ2-3 | . | . | TRBV5-6 | CATQLRAGTDTQYF | TGTGCCACCCAGTTGCGGGCGGGCACAGATACGCAGTATTTT
TRBJ2-7 | . | TRBD1 | TRBV7-8 | CASSLPGQGGSYEQYF | TGTGCCAGCAGCTTACCGGGACAGGGGGGCTCCTACGAGCAGTACTTC
TRBJ2-7 | . | . | TRBV19 | CASSIEVPGDSYEQYF | TGTGCCAGTAGTATAGAAGTTCCAGGGGACTCCTACGAGCAGTACTTC
TRBJ1-1 | . | . | TRBV30 | CAWSVHRNTEAFF | TGTGCCTGGAGTGTACACAGGAACACTGAAGCTTTCTTT
TRBJ2-3 | . | . | TRBV6-6 | CASSLVPDGPDTQYF | TGTGCCAGCAGTCTTGTCCCGGACGGACCAGATACGCAGTATTTT
TRBJ1-1 | . | . | TRBV15 | CATSRDPPRTEAFF | TGTGCCACCAGCAGAGATCCCCCAAGGACTGAAGCTTTCTTT
TRBJ2-7 | . | TRBD1 | TRBV7-2 | CASRVQSGTGGEQYF | TGTGCCAGCAGGGTCCAATCCGGGACAGGGGGCGAGCAGTACTTC
TRBJ2-7 | once | . | TRBV6-5 | CASNPPQGARYEQYF | TGTGCCAGCAATCCTCCCCAGGGCGCCAGGTACGAGCAGTACTTC